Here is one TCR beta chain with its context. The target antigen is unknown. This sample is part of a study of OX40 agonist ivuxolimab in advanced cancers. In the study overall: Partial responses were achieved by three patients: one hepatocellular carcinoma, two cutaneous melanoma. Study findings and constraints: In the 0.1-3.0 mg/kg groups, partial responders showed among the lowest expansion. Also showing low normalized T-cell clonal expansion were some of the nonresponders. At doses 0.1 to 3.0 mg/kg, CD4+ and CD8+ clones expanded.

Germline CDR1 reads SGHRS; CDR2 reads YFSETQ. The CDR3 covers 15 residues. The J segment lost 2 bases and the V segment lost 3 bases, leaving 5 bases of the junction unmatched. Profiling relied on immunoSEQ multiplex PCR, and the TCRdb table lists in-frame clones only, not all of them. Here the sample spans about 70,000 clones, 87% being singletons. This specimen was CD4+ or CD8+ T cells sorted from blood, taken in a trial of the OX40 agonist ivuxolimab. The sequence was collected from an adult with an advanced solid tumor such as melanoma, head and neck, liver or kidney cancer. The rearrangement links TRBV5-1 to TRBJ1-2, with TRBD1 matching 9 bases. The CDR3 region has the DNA TGCGCCAGCAGCTGGGCCGGACAGGGGAACTATGGCTACACCTTC. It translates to CASSWAGQGNYGYTF.